Reported below is one T cell receptor (beta chain). Its cognate antigen is unknown. Distinct nucleotide sequences in the sample also encode this CDR3. These data come from a study of graft-versus-host responses after intestinal transplantation. Study overall: Tacrolimus and steroids were given for around 3 years to all recipients after anti-thymocyte globulin induction. Points from the study as a whole: Across patients carrying graft-donor T cell macrochimerism, allografts held high graft-versus-host to host-versus-graft clonal ratios.

Germline V lookup: CDR1 SGHTA, CDR2 FQGNSA. Trimming cost V 1 base and J 2 bases, with 11 bases left between them. The CDR3 is 15 amino acids. Specified time point: postoperative day 105 after intestinal transplantation (dayNNNN = postoperative day). Graft tissue processing released intraepithelial and lamina propria lymphocytes. TCRdb's copy holds only in-frame clones and misses some; the assay was immunoSEQ multiplex PCR. The table records fewer than 4,500 clones, 65% to 85% of them present only once. This clonotype was obtained from a human patient who received an intestinal transplant, so some T cells may come from the graft donor. The material was ileum tissue, obtained 105 days after intestinal transplantation. This chain joins TRBV7-2 and TRBJ2-5; D could derive from TRBD1 or TRBD2 (6 bases each). CDR3 protein: CASSLGGGGQETQYF. The CDR3, as DNA: TGTGCCAGCAGCTTAGGAGGAGGGGGTCAAGAGACCCAGTACTTC.